What follows are 20 T cell receptor beta chains derived from one specimen sequenced in a study of T cell responses to AZD1222 COVID-19 vaccine. TCRdb's table, derived via immunoSEQ multiplex PCR, lists solely in-frame clones and lacks some. This sample has about 150,000 clones; approximately 90% occur once, and the top ten carry less than 3.5%. Sequencing was performed on peripheral blood, taken 28 days after the second AZD1222 dose. These receptors were taken from an adult who received the AZD1222 COVID-19 vaccine.

This rearrangement joins TRBV7-2 to TRBJ2-1; D is tentatively TRBD1 or TRBD2 (6 bases each). V shed 3 bases and J shed 9 bases, with 12 bases lying between them. Germline V lookup: CDR1 SGHTA, CDR2 FQGNSA. The CDR3 totals 13 residues. The CDR3 DNA reads as TGTGCCAGCAGCTTTTACGGGGGCAGTGAGCAGTTCTTC. It specifies CASSFYGGSEQFF.

The chain uses TRBV6-5 and TRBJ1-2; the D gene is possibly TRBD1 (5 bases). Germline CDR1 MNHEY, CDR2 SVGAGI. The germline V and J ends were trimmed by 2 bases and 0 bases, with 13 bases remaining between them. This CDR3 region has 16 residues. Here the CDR3 DNA reads TGTGCCAGCAGTTACGGTGGGACTGAGTCTAACTATGGCTACACCTTC. Its protein product is CASSYGGTESNYGYTF.

The chain is built from TRBV11-2 and TRBJ2-1, with D perhaps TRBD2 (6 bases). Germline-derived CDR1 and CDR2 are SGHAT and FQNNGV. The CDR3 runs 16 residues. V lost 8 bases to trimming and J lost 1 base, with 18 bases between them. The CDR3: CASDPGSKRSYNEQFF. The DNA of the CDR3 is TGTGCCAGCGACCCCGGGAGTAAGAGGTCCTACAATGAGCAGTTCTTC.

V and J are TRBV4-3 and TRBJ2-6, with TRBD1 as a possible D gene (5 bases). The germline V and J ends were trimmed by 0 bases and 4 bases, with 10 bases remaining between them. The CDR3 is 16 amino acids. The germline gives CDR1 LGHNA, CDR2 YSLEER. For the CDR3, the DNA is TGCGCCAGCAGCCAAGATGGGGCGGCGGGGGCCAACGTCCTGACTTTC. Residues: CASSQDGAAGANVLTF.

The chain has TRBV7-2 and TRBJ1-5; the D gene is possibly TRBD1 (5 bases). The ends were cut back, 4 bases at V and 4 bases at J, with 14 bases in the middle. The CDR3 spans 15 residues. The germline CDR1 and CDR2 sequences are SGHTA and FQGNSA. The CDR3 DNA follows: TGTGCCAGCAGCTCATTCGACAGAAAGAATCAGCCCCAGCATTTT. Translated: CASSSFDRKNQPQHF.

The CDR3 region is CASSFSGGRDVYTF. In DNA, the CDR3 is TGTGCCAGCAGCTTTAGTGGGGGAAGGGATGTCTACACCTTC. The rearrangement joins TRBV7-9 to TRBJ1-2, with D maybe TRBD1 (5 bases). V was trimmed by 3 bases and J by 10 bases, leaving 18 bases between them. There are 14 residues in the CDR3. The germline CDR1 and CDR2 sequences are SEHNR and FQNEAQ (reference sequence).

The rearrangement joins TRBV5-1 to TRBJ1-3; D gene uncertain. The CDR3 sequence is 15 residues long. Per germline, CDR1 SGHRS and CDR2 YFSETQ. Trimming shortened V by 4 bases and J by 0 bases, and 11 bases separated the two germline ends. The CDR3 is CASSQEHTSGNTIYF. As DNA, the CDR3 is TGCGCCAGCAGCCAAGAACATACCTCTGGAAACACCATATATTTT. Using reference TRBV5-1 and TRBJ1-3 for the parts outside the CDR3, the full variable domain is KAGVTQTPRYLIKTRGQQVTLSCSPISGHRSVSWYQQTPGQGLQFLFEYFSETQRNKGNFPGRFSGRQFSNSRSEMNVSTLELGDSALYLCASSQEHTSGNTIYFGEGSWLTVV.

The chain carries TRBV28 and TRBJ1-1; TRBD1 is a possible D gene (6 bases). The CDR3 consists of 12 residues. Trimming cost V 10 bases and J 10 bases, with 19 bases left between them. Germline CDR1 reads MDHEN; CDR2 reads SYDVKM. The CDR3 DNA sequence: TGTGCCACTCAATCGAGGGGGAGGGGAGCTTTCTTT. Protein product: CATQSRGRGAFF. Based on the CDR3 plus reference TRBV28 and TRBJ1-1, the full variable domain is DVKVTQSSRYLVKRTGEKVFLECVQDMDHENMFWYRQDPGLGLRLIYFSYDVKMKEKGDIPEGYSVSREKKERFSLILESASTNQTSMYLCATQSRGRGAFFGQGTRLTVV.

The chain has TRBV10-3 and TRBJ1-1; a possible D gene is TRBD1 (5 bases). The CDR3 runs to 13 residues. Trimming took off 6 bases at V and 1 base at J, with 9 bases between the two ends. CDR1 is ENHRY, CDR2 SYGVKD, per germline. Here the CDR3 reads CAIRPTENTEAFF. Written as DNA, the CDR3 is TGTGCCATCAGACCGACAGAGAACACTGAAGCTTTCTTT.

This clone was seen a few times. The rearrangement uses TRBV7-9 and TRBJ2-1; TRBD1 is a possible D gene (5 bases). Trimming pared 2 bases from V and 0 bases from J, leaving 8 bases between. This CDR3 has 15 amino acids. CDR1 and CDR2 (germline): SEHNR, FQNEAQ (reference sequence). DNA of the CDR3: TGTGCCAGCAGCTTAACAGGTAGCTCCTACAATGAGCAGTTCTTC. Protein: CASSLTGSSYNEQFF.

J is TRBJ2-1 and V is TRBV9; a weak D match, TRBD2 (6 bases). The V end lost 7 bases, the J end lost 6 bases, and 8 bases lay between the germline ends. Germline V gives CDR1 SGDLS, CDR2 YYNGEE. The CDR3 contains 11 residues. The CDR3 bases are TGTGCCAGCGGAGGGATCAATGAGCAGTTCTTC. Translating it yields CASGGINEQFF. The whole variable domain, remainder taken from reference TRBV9 and TRBJ2-1, is DSGVTQTPKHLITATGQRVTLRCSPRSGDLSVYWYQQSLDQGLQFLIQYYNGEERAKGNILERFSAQQFPDLHSELNLSSLELGDSALYFCASGGINEQFFGPGTRLTVL.

V usage is TRBV6-6 and J usage is TRBJ1-2; 10 bases match TRBD1. Per germline, CDR1 MNHNY and CDR2 SVGAGI (reference sequence). CDR3 size: 13 residues. The V gene end was trimmed by 4 bases and the J gene end by 7 bases; junction bases not matched to a gene: 3. Here the CDR3 reads CASSSRTGGGYTF. The CDR3 nucleotides are TGTGCCAGCAGTTCCCGGACAGGGGGTGGCTACACCTTC.

The CDR3 sequence is CASSLGGRQGEQYF. CDR3 nucleotide sequence: TGTGCCAGCAGCTTGGGGGGCAGGCAGGGCGAGCAGTACTTC. The V gene is TRBV7-8, the J gene TRBJ2-7; D assignment may be TRBD1 or TRBD2 (6 bases each). Germline CDR1 and CDR2: SGHVS and FQNEAQ. Trimming left V 3 bases short and J 6 bases short, with 15 bases between. The CDR3 has 14 residues.

This clone was seen a handful of times. The chain links TRBV11-2 to TRBJ2-2; TRBD1 aligns across 7 bases. CDR1 is SGHAT, CDR2 FQNNGV, per germline. Germline trimming cut 1 base from V and 5 bases from J; bases unmatched to any gene: 7. The CDR3 is 16 amino acids. The CDR3 reads CASSLANRGGTGELFF. The CDR3 DNA is TGTGCCAGCAGCTTAGCAAACAGGGGTGGGACCGGGGAGCTGTTTTTT. Full variable domain (rest looked up from reference TRBV11-2 and TRBJ2-2): EAGVAQSPRYKIIEKRQSVAFWCNPISGHATLYWYQQILGQGPKLLIQFQNNGVVDDSQLPKDRFSAERLKGVDSTLKIQPAKLEDSAVYLCASSLANRGGTGELFFGEGSRLTVL.

V usage is TRBV27 and J usage is TRBJ1-6; D remains ambiguous. Germline loops: CDR1 MNHEY, CDR2 SMNVEV (reference sequence). The CDR3 spans 15 residues. With 5 bases removed from V and 6 bases from J, the gap between germline ends came to 14 bases. CDR3 loop: CASSPGYGFNSPLHF. In DNA, the CDR3 is TGTGCCAGCAGTCCCGGATATGGGTTTAATTCACCCCTCCACTTT.

The chain couples TRBV28 to TRBJ2-7; no firm D call. The CDR3 totals 15 residues. Trimming removed 5 bases from V and 0 bases from J, with 14 bases in between. Germline V gene data show CDR1 as MDHEN and CDR2 as SYDVKM. CDR3 bases: TGTGCCAGCAGTAATCTGGGATCAATCTCCTACGAGCAGTACTTC. Its translation: CASSNLGSISYEQYF.

This sequence joins TRBV4-3 and TRBJ1-4, with 9 bases identical to TRBD1. Per the germline V gene, CDR1 is LGHNA and CDR2 is YSLEER. V gave up 5 bases and J gave up 7 bases; unmatched junction bases: 5. The CDR3 extends over 14 amino acids. CDR3: CASSWGQGAEKLFF. The DNA for the CDR3 is TGCGCCAGCAGCTGGGGACAGGGAGCTGAAAAACTGTTTTTT.

The V call is TRBV3-1 (or the pseudogene TRBV3-2), the J call TRBJ2-1; 8 bases are a match to TRBD2. Germline V CDR1 and CDR2: LGHDT, YNNKEL (reference sequence). The CDR3 has 15 amino acids. Germline trimming cut 2 bases from V and 8 bases from J; bases unmatched to any gene: 8. CDR3 loop: CASSQRLAGGDEQFF. CDR3 DNA sequence: TGTGCCAGCAGCCAAAGGCTAGCGGGCGGGGATGAGCAGTTCTTC.

The J gene is TRBJ2-1, the V gene TRBV27, with 12 bases fitting TRBD2. The CDR3 covers 16 residues. V was clipped by 6 bases and J by 2 bases; unmatched bases: 5. Germline CDR1 and CDR2: MNHEY and SMNVEV (reference sequence). The CDR3 DNA follows: TGTGCCAGCAGCACCCGACTAGCGGGAGCCTACAATGAGCAGTTCTTC. This encodes CASSTRLAGAYNEQFF.

This clone was seen a handful of times. The rearrangement joins TRBV5-1 to TRBJ2-7; 9 nucleotides match TRBD1. CDR1 SGHRS and CDR2 YFSETQ come from the germline V gene. CDR3 length: 14 amino acids. V shed 4 bases, J shed 0 bases, and the junction held 2 bases outside the gene matches. The CDR3 loop reads CASSGTGTSYEQYF. CDR3 in DNA: TGCGCCAGCAGCGGGACAGGGACCTCCTACGAGCAGTACTTC. The full variable domain, rest sourced from reference TRBV5-1 and TRBJ2-7, is KAGVTQTPRYLIKTRGQQVTLSCSPISGHRSVSWYQQTPGQGLQFLFEYFSETQRNKGNFPGRFSGRQFSNSRSEMNVSTLELGDSALYLCASSGTGTSYEQYFGPGTRLTVT.